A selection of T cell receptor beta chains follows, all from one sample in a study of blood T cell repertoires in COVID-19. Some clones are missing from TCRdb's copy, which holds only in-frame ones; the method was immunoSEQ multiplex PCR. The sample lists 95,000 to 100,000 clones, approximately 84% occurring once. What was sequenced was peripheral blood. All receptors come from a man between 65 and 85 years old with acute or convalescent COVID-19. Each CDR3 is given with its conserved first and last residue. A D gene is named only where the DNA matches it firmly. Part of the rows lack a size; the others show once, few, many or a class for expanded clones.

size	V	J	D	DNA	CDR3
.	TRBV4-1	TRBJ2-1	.	TGCGCCAGCAGCCAAGCCCAGGTGGGAGGCAATGAGCAGTTCTTC	CASSQAQVGGNEQFF
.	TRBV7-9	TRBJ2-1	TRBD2	TGTGCCAGCAGCCCTCCCGGGACTAGCTATCACAATGAGCAGTTCTTC	CASSPPGTSYHNEQFF
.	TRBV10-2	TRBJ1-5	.	TGCGCCAGCAGTGAGATTTTCGGCGGGGACGGCGACTTCCAGCCCCAGCATTTT	CASSEIFGGDGDFQPQHF
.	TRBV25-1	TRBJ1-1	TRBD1	TGTGCCAGCAGTGACGAGACAGGGCCGAACACTGAAGCTTTCTTT	CASSDETGPNTEAFF
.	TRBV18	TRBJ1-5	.	TGTGCCAGCTCCCCCCCAGGACAGAGCACCCAGCCCCAGCATTTT	CASSPPGQSTQPQHF
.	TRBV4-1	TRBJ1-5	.	TGCGCCAGCAGCCAAGATGGGGGCCACAATCAGCCCCAGCATTTT	CASSQDGGHNQPQHF
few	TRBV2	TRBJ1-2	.	TGTGCCAGCAGTGAATATTTACAACAGGAATTTGGCTACACCTTC	CASSEYLQQEFGYTF
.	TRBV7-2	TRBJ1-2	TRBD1	TGTGCCAGCAGCCTAAGACAGGGCAAAAATGGCTACACCTTC	CASSLRQGKNGYTF
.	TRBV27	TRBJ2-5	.	TGTGCCAGCAGTTTATCAGGGGCGCAGGAAGAGACCCAGTACTTC	CASSLSGAQEETQYF
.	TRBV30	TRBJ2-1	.	TGTGCCTGGAGTGTACAGGTGGATAATGAGCAGTTCTTC	CAWSVQVDNEQFF
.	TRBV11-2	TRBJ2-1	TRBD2	TGTGCCAGCAACGCTCTAACGGGGACTAGATTGGGGCAGTTCTTC	CASNALTGTRLGQFF
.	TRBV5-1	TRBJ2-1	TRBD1	TGCGCCAGCAGCCCGGGGACAGCCTACAATGAGCAGTTCTTC	CASSPGTAYNEQFF
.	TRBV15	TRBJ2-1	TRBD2	TGTGCCACCAGCAGAGATAACCTAGCGGGAGCCCTTGGGGAGCAGTTCTTC	CATSRDNLAGALGEQFF
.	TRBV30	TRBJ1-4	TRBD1	TGTGCGCTTGGGACAGCCGGAAATGAAAAACTGTTTTTT	CALGTAGNEKLFF
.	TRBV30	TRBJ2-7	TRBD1	TGTGCCTGTCCCGGGACAGGGAAATCGGGTCAGTACTTC	CACPGTGKSGQYF
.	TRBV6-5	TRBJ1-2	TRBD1	TGTGCCAGCAGTTACGGGCGGGGGACAGGGATTGGCTACACCTTC	CASSYGRGTGIGYTF
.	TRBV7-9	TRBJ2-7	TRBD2	TGTGCCAGCATAGATAGCGGGAGGGTTTCCTCCTACGAGCAGTACTTC	CASIDSGRVSSYEQYF
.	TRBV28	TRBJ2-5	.	TGTGCCAGCAGTTTGGTGAATCAGGTCTCCCGAGAGACCCAGTACTTC	CASSLVNQVSRETQYF
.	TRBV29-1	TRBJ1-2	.	TGCAGCGTTGGACAGCTAAACTATGGCTACACCTTC	CSVGQLNYGYTF
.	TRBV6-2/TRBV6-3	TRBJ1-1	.	TGTGCCAGCAGTTACCGAGTCACTGAAGCTTTCTTT	CASSYRVTEAFF
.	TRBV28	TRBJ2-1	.	TGTGCCAGCAGCCGAAGCGGGTATGGCAATGAGCAGTTCTTC	CASSRSGYGNEQFF
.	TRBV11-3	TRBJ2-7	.	TGTGCCAGCAGCCAGGGGATTCGGGAGCAGTACTTC	CASSQGIREQYF
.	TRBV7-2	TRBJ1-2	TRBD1	TGTGCCAGCAGCTTTGACAGGGGAGACTATGGCTACACCTTC	CASSFDRGDYGYTF
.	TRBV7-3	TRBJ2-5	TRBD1	TGTGCCAGCAGCCAGCAGGGACAGGGGGCTACAGAGACCCAGTACTTC	CASSQQGQGATETQYF
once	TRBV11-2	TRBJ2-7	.	TGTGCCAGCAGCCCCACGACTAGATCCTACGAGCAGTACTTC	CASSPTTRSYEQYF
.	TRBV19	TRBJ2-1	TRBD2	TGTGCCAGTAGTAAGGGACTAGCGGGAGGGAATGAGCAGTTCTTC	CASSKGLAGGNEQFF
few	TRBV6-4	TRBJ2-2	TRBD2	TGTGCCAGCAGTCGGGAGCGGGGCTCAGGAGGAGGGGAGCTGTTTTTT	CASSRERGSGGGELFF
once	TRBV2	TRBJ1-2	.	TGTGCCAGCTCGAAACAGGGTGACTATGGCTACACCTTC	CASSKQGDYGYTF
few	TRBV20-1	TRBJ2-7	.	TGCAGTGCTAGAGGTAGCTACGAGCAGTACTTC	CSARGSYEQYF
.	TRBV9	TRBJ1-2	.	TGTGCCAGCAGCGAATCCCCAGCGGGAGGGTTTTATGGCTACACCTTC	CASSESPAGGFYGYTF
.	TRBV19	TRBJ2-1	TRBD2	TGTGCCAGTAGGCGGGAGAGCGGGAGTACTAATGAGCAGTTCTTC	CASRRESGSTNEQFF
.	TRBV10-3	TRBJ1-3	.	TGTGCCATCAGAGCAAGCGGGGGGTCTGGAAACACCATATATTTT	CAIRASGGSGNTIYF
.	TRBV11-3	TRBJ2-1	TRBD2	TGTGCCAGCAGCTTAGGTACTAGCGGGAGAAACAATGAGCAGTTCTTC	CASSLGTSGRNNEQFF
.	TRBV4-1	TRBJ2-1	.	TGCGCCAGCAGCCAAGACCTAACAGGAAACTACAATGAGCAGTTCTTC	CASSQDLTGNYNEQFF
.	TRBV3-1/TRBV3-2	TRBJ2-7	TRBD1	TGTGCCAGCAGCCCTAGACAGGGCGAGCAGTACTTC	CASSPRQGEQYF
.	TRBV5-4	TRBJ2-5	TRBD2	TGTGCCAGCAGCTTGGGGGCTAGCGGGGCAGAGACCCAGTACTTC	CASSLGASGAETQYF
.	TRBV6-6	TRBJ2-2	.	TGTGCCAGCAGAGACAGCACCGGGGAGCTGTTTTTT	CASRDSTGELFF
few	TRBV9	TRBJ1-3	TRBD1	TGTGCCAGCAGCGTGGGACAGGGTGGTTTAGGGAACACCATATATTTT	CASSVGQGGLGNTIYF
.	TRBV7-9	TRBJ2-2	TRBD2	TGTGCCAGCAGCTTAGGACTAGCCCCACCGAAGAACACCGGGGAGCTGTTTTTT	CASSLGLAPPKNTGELFF
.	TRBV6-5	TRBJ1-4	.	TGTGCCAGCAGTTATGATATCAGAAGTGAAAAACTGTTTTTT	CASSYDIRSEKLFF
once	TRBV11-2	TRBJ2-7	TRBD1	TGTGCCAGCAGCTCCGGGACAGGGAACCACGAGCAGTACTTC	CASSSGTGNHEQYF
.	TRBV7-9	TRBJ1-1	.	TGTGCCAGCAGCTCCCCTGAAGGGGGTCGTCGCGCTGAAGCTTTCTTT	CASSSPEGGRRAEAFF
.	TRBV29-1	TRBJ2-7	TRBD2	TGCAGCGTTGATTTCGGGACTAGCGGATACGAGCAGTACTTC	CSVDFGTSGYEQYF
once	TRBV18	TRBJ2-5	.	TGTGCCAGCTCCAGGTATAGGCAAGAGACCCAGTACTTC	CASSRYRQETQYF
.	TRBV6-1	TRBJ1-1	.	TGTGCCAGCAGTGGGCGGCAGGGGTCTCTGAACACTGAAGCTTTCTTT	CASSGRQGSLNTEAFF
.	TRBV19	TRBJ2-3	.	TGTGCCAGTCTAGGGGCCACCAGCACAGATACGCAGTATTTT	CASLGATSTDTQYF
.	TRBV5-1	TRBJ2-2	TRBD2	TGCGCCAGCAGTTTGAGGCTAGCGGGAGGGCCGGCGAACACCGGGGAGCTGTTTTTT	CASSLRLAGGPANTGELFF
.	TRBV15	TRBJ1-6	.	TGTGCCACCAGCAGAGCGGGGGACGGCGGTTCCTATAATTCACCCCTCCACTTT	CATSRAGDGGSYNSPLHF
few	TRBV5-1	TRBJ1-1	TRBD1	TGCGCCAGCAGCCCGACAGGGTTGAACACTGAAGCTTTCTTT	CASSPTGLNTEAFF
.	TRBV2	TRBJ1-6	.	TGTGCCAGCAGGGGGCATCAGGATTCACCCCTCCACTTT	CASRGHQDSPLHF
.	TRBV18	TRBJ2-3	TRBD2	TGTGCCAGCTCACCTTCGCGGGCGGGAGATTCGGATACGCAGTATTTT	CASSPSRAGDSDTQYF
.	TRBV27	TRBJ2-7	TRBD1	TGTGCCAGCAGTAAATTGGGACAGCCAACCTACGAGCAGTACTTC	CASSKLGQPTYEQYF
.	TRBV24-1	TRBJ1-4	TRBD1	TGTGCCACCAGTGATCCCCGCCTCGGGACAGGGAGAGAAAAACTGTTTTTT	CATSDPRLGTGREKLFF